The 23 T cell receptor beta chains below were found in one sample sequenced in a study of monozygotic twins with inflammatory bowel disease. TCRdb reprocessed the 5' RACE reads and keeps a single row for each CDR3 protein, giving no DNA. This sample contains approximately 150,000 distinct CDR3 sequences. The sample taken for sequencing was blood. The receptor source for this set is a human donor with ulcerative colitis or Crohn's disease, or a healthy co-twin of an affected twin (not recorded which).

The chain links TRBV15 to TRBJ2-1; the TRBD2 assignment by TCRdb is unverifiable without DNA. The V gene's germline CDR1 is LNHNV and CDR2 YYDKDF (reference sequence). The CDR3 spans 17 residues. The CDR3 loop is CATSRGASGGVYNEQFF.

V gene TRBV3-1 combines with J gene TRBJ2-7. Germline values: CDR1 LGHDT, CDR2 YNNKEL (reference sequence). The CDR3 spans 11 residues. The CDR3 is CASSQGYEQYF.

CDR3 amino acids: CASSLAGGLGYEQYF. This chain connects TRBV5-1 to TRBJ2-7; TCRdb lists TRBD2, though no DNA is available to test this call. The CDR3 sequence is 15 residues long. Germline CDR1 and CDR2: SGHRS and YFSETQ. Drawing the rest from reference TRBV5-1 and TRBJ2-7, the complete variable domain is KAGVTQTPRYLIKTRGQQVTLSCSPISGHRSVSWYQQTPGQGLQFLFEYFSETQRNKGNFPGRFSGRQFSNSRSEMNVSTLELGDSALYLCASSLAGGLGYEQYFGPGTRLTVT.

The chain combines TRBV10-3 with TRBJ1-1. The V gene's germline CDR1 is ENHRY and CDR2 SYGVKD. The CDR3 spans 14 residues. CDR3 sequence: CAISVRVEGTEAFF.

The CDR3 spells CASSYGTGGGYTEAFF. The J gene is TRBJ1-1, the V gene TRBV6-5; no DNA is available, so the TRBD1 call from TCRdb remains unchecked. CDR1 and CDR2 (germline): MNHEY, SVGAGI. The CDR3 is 16 amino acids.

The V gene is TRBV7-2, the J gene TRBJ2-5. CDR1 SGHTA and CDR2 FQGNSA come from the germline V gene. The CDR3 has 13 amino acids. CDR3 protein: CASSFSGSETQYF.

The rearrangement uses TRBV6-5 and TRBJ1-6; TCRdb outputs TRBD1, but without DNA this stays unchecked. CDR3 size: 16 residues. CDR1 is MNHEY and CDR2 is SVGAGI in the germline V gene. The CDR3 sequence: CASSSSGTEYNSPLHF.

The V and J genes are TRBV5-1 and TRBJ2-3; lacking DNA, the TRBD1 call made by TCRdb goes unchecked. The length of the CDR3 is 13 residues. The germline gives CDR1 SGHRS, CDR2 YFSETQ. The CDR3 region is CASSLAGQSTQYF.

The chain combines TRBV5-6 with TRBJ2-7. Germline V CDR1 and CDR2: SGHDT, YYEEEE. The CDR3 has 16 residues. This CDR3 is CASSLEGGVNRDEQYF.

V is TRBV5-1 and J is TRBJ2-3. Germline assignment: CDR1 SGHRS and CDR2 YFSETQ. This CDR3 is built from 14 residues. CDR3 residues: CASSLDRDTDTQYF.

The chain links TRBV3-1 to TRBJ1-5. Germline V gene lookup returns CDR1 LGHDT and CDR2 YNNKEL (reference sequence). The CDR3 extends over 14 amino acids. CDR3 sequence reads: CASSPTAENQPQHF.

The chain employs TRBV29-1 and TRBJ1-1. The CDR3 contains 15 residues. Germline V gives CDR1 SQVTM, CDR2 ANQGSEA. CDR3 residues: CSVGETGFMNTEAFF. Using reference TRBV29-1 and TRBJ1-1 for the parts outside the CDR3, the full variable domain is SAVISQKPSRDICQRGTSLTIQCQVDSQVTMMFWYRQQPGQSLTLIATANQGSEATYESGFVIDKFPISRPNLTFSTLTVSNMSPEDSSIYLCSVGETGFMNTEAFFGQGTRLTVV.

The chain uses TRBV5-1 and TRBJ2-5; lacking DNA, the TRBD1 call made by TCRdb goes unchecked. The germline gives CDR1 SGHRS, CDR2 YFSETQ. CDR3 length: 16 residues. CDR3 amino acids: CASFLTTGGRGETQYF.

The chain uses TRBV27 and TRBJ2-7; TCRdb indicates TRBD1, and absent DNA this call remains unverified. The CDR3 is made up of 16 amino acids. The germline V gene has CDR1 MNHEY and CDR2 SMNVEV (reference sequence). CDR3 region: CASSLYPGLTPYEQYF.

The chain uses TRBV6-2 or TRBV6-3 and TRBJ2-1. The CDR3 contains 14 residues. CDR1 and CDR2 (germline): MNHEY, SVGEGT. The chain's CDR3 is CASSYGGIYNEQFF.

V and J are TRBV9 and TRBJ2-3. Germline lookup yields CDR1 SGDLS and CDR2 YYNGEE. This CDR3 spans 15 amino acids. CDR3 region: CASSVDAASTDTQYF.

The J gene is TRBJ2-3, the V gene TRBV7-9. The CDR3 spans 15 residues. Per germline, CDR1 SEHNR and CDR2 FQNEAQ (reference sequence). CDR3 protein: CASSLNNPSTDTQYF.

V gene TRBV19 combines with J gene TRBJ2-7; TCRdb returns TRBD2, unconfirmable since there is no DNA. The CDR3 has 14 amino acids. CDR1 is LNHDA and CDR2 is SQIVND in the germline V gene (reference sequence). CDR3 loop: CASSVQGRRYEQYF.

This clonotype is identified as medium-sized from frequency. The chain employs TRBV6-2 or TRBV6-3 and TRBJ1-5; there is no DNA to check the TCRdb D call of TRBD1. CDR1 MNHEY and CDR2 SVGEGT come from the germline V gene. The CDR3 totals 13 residues. CDR3 amino acids: CASLGGLDQPQHF.

This chain joins TRBV12-3 or TRBV12-4 and TRBJ1-6; absent DNA, TCRdb's TRBD1 call cannot be checked. The CDR3 is 14 residues long. CDR3: CASSSTGNGSPLHF.

The genes are TRBV28 and TRBJ1-1. The CDR3 totals 16 residues. From germline, CDR1 is MDHEN and CDR2 SYDVKM. The CDR3 protein is CASSLSGGEGNTEAFF.

This chain joins TRBV7-2 and TRBJ1-1; the D call from TCRdb, TRBD1, cannot be confirmed without DNA. The CDR3 totals 13 residues. The germline V gene encodes CDR1 SGHTA and CDR2 FQGNSA. CDR3: CATAQGLSTEAFF.

The chain has TRBV6-1 and TRBJ1-2. The germline CDR1 and CDR2 sequences are MNHNS and SASEGT. The CDR3 runs to 12 residues. CDR3 residues: CASSLVNYGYTF.